This TCR beta chain was recovered during a study of T cell changes during pregnancy in multiple sclerosis. TCRdb's copy holds only in-frame clones and misses some; the assay was immunoSEQ multiplex PCR. This sample has around 69,000 clones, with roughly 93% found just once. Between the trimmed V and J ends, which lost 6 bases and 8 bases, there was a span of 16 bases. This CDR3 region has 14 residues. From germline, CDR1 is LNHDA and CDR2 SQIVND (reference sequence). The input for sequencing was peripheral blood, taken in the third trimester of pregnancy. This receptor was obtained from a female donor with multiple sclerosis, enrolled in a pregnancy study. The chain carries TRBV19 and TRBJ1-4; weak D call: TRBD1 (5 bases). DNA for the CDR3: TGTGCCAGTAGGACACAGGCCCGGGAGGAAAAACTGTTTTTT. It yields the protein CASRTQAREEKLFF.